A single sample is the source of the 28 T cell receptor beta chains below, sequenced in a study of T-cell reconstitution after alpha-beta-depleted transplantation in children. Unique molecular identifiers were incorporated when the TCRbeta library was constructed. TCRdb re-called the PCR reads through MiXCR, storing one row per CDR3 protein. The sample has approximately 640,000 distinct CDR3 sequences, around a sixth seen once. Sequenced here: PBMCs from the stem cell graft donor, sampled from the stem cell graft. These TCRs come from a human donor who donated a stem cell graft to a child with acute myeloid leukemia.

V usage is TRBV7-2 and J usage is TRBJ1-5; TRBD1 matches at 9 bases. Germline CDR1 and CDR2: SGHTA and FQGNSA. With 5 bases clipped from V and 9 bases from J, the junction kept 11 bases outside the gene matches. The CDR3 sequence is 15 residues long. Here the CDR3 reads CASSAGTGYTRPQHF. Here the CDR3 DNA reads TGTGCCAGCAGCGCCGGGACAGGGTATACTCGGCCCCAGCATTTT. Using reference TRBV7-2 and TRBJ1-5 for the parts outside the CDR3, the full variable domain is GAGVSQSPSNKVTEKGKDVELRCDPISGHTALYWYRQSLGQGLEFLIYFQGNSAPDKSGLPSDRFSAERTGGSVSTLTIQRTQQEDSAVYLCASSAGTGYTRPQHFGDGTRLSIL.

The genes are TRBV3-1 and TRBJ2-3; TRBD2 agrees at 9 bases. V shed 4 bases and J 1 base; nucleotides not matched to a gene: 6. Germline values: CDR1 LGHDT, CDR2 YNNKEL (reference sequence). CDR3 size: 16 residues. The CDR3 loop reads CASSPRWTSGTDTQYF. As DNA, the CDR3 is TGTGCCAGCAGCCCACGTTGGACTAGCGGCACAGATACGCAGTATTTT.

This chain joins TRBV12-3 or TRBV12-4 and TRBJ2-7; 7 nucleotides line up with TRBD1. This CDR3 has 13 amino acids. V shed 5 bases, J shed 1 base, and the junction held 2 bases outside the gene matches. In DNA, the CDR3 is TGTGCCAGCAGTGGACAGGCATCCTACGAGCAGTACGTC. Amino acid sequence: CASSGQASYEQYV.

This clonotype was seen only a few times. V usage is TRBV11-2 and J usage is TRBJ1-5; tentative D call: TRBD1 (6 bases). Germline V lookup: CDR1 SGHAT, CDR2 FQNNGV. The V end lost 1 base, the J end lost 7 bases, and 14 bases lay between the germline ends. The CDR3 totals 15 residues. The CDR3 region is CASSLVSRGWQPQHF. CDR3 sequence (DNA): TGTGCCAGCAGCTTAGTAAGCAGGGGATGGCAGCCCCAGCATTTT.

The chain carries TRBV14 and TRBJ2-2; D is perhaps TRBD1 or TRBD2 (5 bases each). The CDR3 is 17 residues long. In germline, CDR1 is SGHDN, CDR2 FVKESK. V dropped 1 base and J dropped 4 bases, with 16 bases sitting between them. The CDR3 bases are TGTGCCAGCAGCCAAGTGGGGACGGTCTCGGTCACCGGGGAGCTGTTTTTT. Translation gives CASSQVGTVSVTGELFF.

This clonotype was seen more than once but under ten times. The chain has TRBV27 and TRBJ1-6; a weak D match, TRBD1 (5 bases). Trimming left V 4 bases short and J 10 bases short, with 17 bases between. Germline assignment: CDR1 MNHEY and CDR2 SMNVEV (reference sequence). CDR3 length: 15 amino acids. The CDR3 protein is CASSSAGGVGSPLHF. CDR3 nucleotide sequence: TGTGCCAGCAGTTCCGCCGGAGGGGTCGGATCACCCCTCCACTTT.

There are a few counts of this clonotype. The chain has TRBV7-2 and TRBJ1-2; 10 bases line up with TRBD1. V gave up 1 base and J gave up 3 bases; unmatched junction bases: 8. This CDR3 is 17 amino acids long. In germline, CDR1 is SGHTA, CDR2 FQGNSA. CDR3 nucleotides: TGTGCCAGCAGCTTAGGAGGGACAGGGGTTGGTGACTATGGCTACACCTTC. Translated, it gives CASSLGGTGVGDYGYTF. Supplemented by reference TRBV7-2 and TRBJ1-2, the full variable domain reads GAGVSQSPSNKVTEKGKDVELRCDPISGHTALYWYRQSLGQGLEFLIYFQGNSAPDKSGLPSDRFSAERTGGSVSTLTIQRTQQEDSAVYLCASSLGGTGVGDYGYTFGSGTRLTVV.

The V call is TRBV7-2, the J call TRBJ2-2; 8 positions match TRBD2. The CDR3 runs to 14 residues. Germline V CDR1 and CDR2: SGHTA, FQGNSA. V dropped 4 bases and J dropped 5; count of bases not matched to a gene: 3. In nucleotides, the CDR3 is TGTGCCAGCAGCTGGAAGCGGGGGACCGGGGAGCTGTTTTTT. It specifies CASSWKRGTGELFF. Based on the CDR3 plus reference TRBV7-2 and TRBJ2-2, the full variable domain is GAGVSQSPSNKVTEKGKDVELRCDPISGHTALYWYRQSLGQGLEFLIYFQGNSAPDKSGLPSDRFSAERTGGSVSTLTIQRTQQEDSAVYLCASSWKRGTGELFFGEGSRLTVL.

Ten or more counts support this clonotype. J is TRBJ1-5 and V is TRBV20-1, with unresolved D. The CDR3 extends over 15 amino acids. V was shortened by 2 bases and J by 1 base, with 12 bases between the two germline ends. Germline CDR1 reads DFQATT; CDR2 reads SNEGSKA (reference sequence). As DNA, the CDR3 is TGCAGTGCTAGAAGGTCTGAGGGAAGCAATCAGCCCCAGCATTTT. Its translation is CSARRSEGSNQPQHF.

The V call is TRBV7-2, the J call TRBJ1-1; D is uncertain. The CDR3 has 13 amino acids. Trimming took off 1 base at V and 7 bases at J, with 10 bases between the two ends. CDR1 SGHTA and CDR2 FQGNSA come from the germline V gene. The CDR3 DNA reads TGTGCCAGCAGCTTAGGTCAGGTGGGTGAAGCTTTCTTT. Translating gives CASSLGQVGEAFF.

This clonotype has a handful of counts. V gene TRBV18 combines with J gene TRBJ2-1, with 9 bases lining up with TRBD1. The CDR3 contains 16 residues. Per the germline V gene, CDR1 is KGHSH and CDR2 is LQKENI. V lost 4 bases, J lost 2 bases, and 6 bases stayed unmatched. CDR3 nucleotides: TGTGCCAGCTCACAACCGGGACAGGGTACCTACAATGAGCAGTTCTTC. Translation gives CASSQPGQGTYNEQFF.

V is TRBV4-3 and J is TRBJ2-1, with D perhaps being TRBD1 or TRBD2 (7 bases each). The germline V and J ends were trimmed by 0 bases and 7 bases, with 16 bases remaining between them. Germline lookup yields CDR1 LGHNA and CDR2 YSLEER. The CDR3 has 16 residues. CDR3 protein: CASSQDENRGGNEQFF. In nucleotides, the CDR3 is TGCGCCAGCAGCCAAGATGAAAACAGGGGAGGGAATGAGCAGTTCTTC.

This clonotype was observed a handful of times. The chain employs TRBV25-1 and TRBJ2-4, with a possible D match to TRBD2 (6 bases). CDR3 size: 12 residues. The germline V gene has CDR1 MGHDK and CDR2 SYGVNS. The germline V and J ends were trimmed by 7 bases and 6 bases, with 10 bases remaining between them. Here the CDR3 DNA reads TGTGCCAGCATGGGAGGCGGAAACATTCAGTACTTC. Its translation is CASMGGGNIQYF. The whole variable domain, filled in from reference TRBV25-1 and TRBJ2-4, reads EADIYQTPRYLVIGTGKKITLECSQTMGHDKMYWYQQDPGMELHLIHYSYGVNSTEKGDLSSESTVSRIRTEHFPLTLESARPSHTSQYLCASMGGGNIQYFGAGTRLSVL.

The gene calls are TRBV12-3 or TRBV12-4 and TRBJ1-3; the match to TRBD1 covers 9 bases. The CDR3 runs to 17 residues. The J segment lost 2 bases and the V segment lost 2 bases, leaving 7 bases of the junction unmatched. In nucleotides, the CDR3 is TGTGCCAGCAGTTTAAAGGGGACAGGGTGGCCTGGAAACACCATATATTTT. Its protein product is CASSLKGTGWPGNTIYF.

This clonotype showed up just a few times. The J gene is TRBJ1-6, the V gene TRBV25-1, with 7 bases matching TRBD1. The length of the CDR3 is 16 residues. Per the germline V gene, CDR1 is MGHDK and CDR2 is SYGVNS. Unmatched junction bases numbered 12, after V lost 6 bases and J lost 7 bases. Written as DNA, the CDR3 is TGTGCCAGCAGGAAGAATACGGGACAGAGGAATTCACCCCTCCACTTT. Translating it yields CASRKNTGQRNSPLHF. Looking up the rest from reference TRBV25-1 and TRBJ1-6 gives the full variable domain: EADIYQTPRYLVIGTGKKITLECSQTMGHDKMYWYQQDPGMELHLIHYSYGVNSTEKGDLSSESTVSRIRTEHFPLTLESARPSHTSQYLCASRKNTGQRNSPLHFGNGTRLTVT.

This clonotype was seen a few times. Here the CDR3 reads CASSSQGLGETQYF. CDR3 in DNA: TGTGCCAGCAGCTCTCAGGGATTAGGGGAGACCCAGTACTTC. The rearrangement uses TRBV9 and TRBJ2-5; D is perhaps TRBD1 (5 bases). CDR3 length: 14 amino acids. The V gene's germline CDR1 is SGDLS and CDR2 YYNGEE. The V gene lost 4 bases and the J gene lost 5 bases, with 15 bases spanning the gap.

The V and J genes are TRBV18 and TRBJ1-5; 7 nucleotides align to TRBD1. The CDR3 extends over 15 amino acids. CDR1 and CDR2 from the germline V gene are KGHSH and LQKENI. Losses at the gene ends were 0 bases for V and 9 bases for J; bases not matched to a gene: 8. The CDR3 here is CASSPPAGPGGPQHF. Here the CDR3 DNA reads TGTGCCAGCTCACCACCAGCAGGGCCAGGGGGGCCCCAGCATTTT.

This clonotype occurred many times. The J gene is TRBJ2-4, the V gene TRBV29-1; D is ambiguous. The CDR3 length is 11 residues. Trimming took 3 bases from V and 9 from J, leaving 9 bases between them. Germline CDR1 is SQVTM and CDR2 is ANQGSEA. In DNA, the CDR3 is TGCAGCGTTGAGGTCCGGGCCATTCAGTACTTC. Its protein product is CSVEVRAIQYF.

With regard to this clonotype: A much larger clone is a single base away; this may be a read error. The J gene is TRBJ2-1, the V gene TRBV24-1; TRBD1 might be the D (6 bases). The V gene lost 3 bases and the J gene lost 0 bases, with 14 bases spanning the gap. The CDR3 runs 17 residues. The V gene's germline CDR1 is KGHDR and CDR2 SFDVKD. This CDR3 reads CATSDNMGHSSYNEQFF. The CDR3 nucleotides read TGTGCCACCAGTGATAACATGGGACACTCCTCCTACAATGAGCAGTTCTTC.

This clonotype was recorded many times. The chain recombines TRBV12-3 or TRBV12-4 with TRBJ2-7; 10 bases align to TRBD2. J gave up 3 bases and V 3 bases, and 5 bases lay outside the gene matches. The CDR3 consists of 15 residues. CDR3 nucleotide sequence: TGTGCCAGCAGTTTGCTAGCGGGGGATTACTACGAGCAGTACTTC. Protein sequence: CASSLLAGDYYEQYF.

This clonotype was seen only a few times. The chain links TRBV20-1 to TRBJ2-1, with no clear D. V shed 0 bases and J shed 6 bases, with 15 bases lying between them. The germline gives CDR1 DFQATT, CDR2 SNEGSKA (reference sequence). This CDR3 is built from 15 residues. This CDR3 is CSARDRRATLNEQFF. DNA for the CDR3: TGCAGTGCTAGAGATAGACGGGCTACCCTCAATGAGCAGTTCTTC.

J is TRBJ1-5 and V is TRBV11-2; maybe TRBD1 (5 bases). Trimming took off 5 bases at V and 3 bases at J, with 8 bases between the two ends. CDR3 length equals 13 residues. Germline CDR1 reads SGHAT; CDR2 reads FQNNGV. CDR3 nucleotide sequence: TGTGCCAGCAGCCGGGGGTACAATCAGCCCCAGCATTTT. This translates into CASSRGYNQPQHF. Variable domain in full (rest from reference TRBV11-2 and TRBJ1-5): EAGVAQSPRYKIIEKRQSVAFWCNPISGHATLYWYQQILGQGPKLLIQFQNNGVVDDSQLPKDRFSAERLKGVDSTLKIQPAKLEDSAVYLCASSRGYNQPQHFGDGTRLSIL.

Many counts were recorded for this clonotype. The chain recombines TRBV5-1 with TRBJ2-1, with 9 bases identical to TRBD2. CDR1 and CDR2 (germline): SGHRS, YFSETQ. This CDR3 region has 15 residues. Losses at the gene ends were 0 bases for V and 8 bases for J; bases not matched to a gene: 6. CDR3 sequence (DNA): TGCGCCAGCAGCTTGGATCTAGCGGGGTTGGATGAGCAGTTCTTC. Its protein product is CASSLDLAGLDEQFF.

In this sample, this clonotype turned up a few times. J is TRBJ2-2 and V is TRBV7-3, with TRBD2 matching over 7 bases. CDR3 length equals 18 residues. Germline assignment: CDR1 SGHTA and CDR2 FQGTGA. Trimming at V came to 2 bases and at J to 4 bases, leaving 13 bases not matched to a gene. This CDR3 is CASSLWGGSGRLTGELFF. DNA for the CDR3: TGTGCCAGCAGCTTATGGGGGGGATCGGGTAGGCTCACCGGGGAGCTGTTTTTT.

The chain combines TRBV18 with TRBJ2-3; TRBD1 matches at 7 bases. V lost 2 bases, J lost 5 bases, and 7 bases stayed unmatched. CDR1 KGHSH and CDR2 LQKENI come from the germline V gene. CDR3 length equals 15 residues. For the CDR3, the DNA is TGTGCCAGCTCACCAGAACAGGGGCGGATAGATACGCAGTATTTT. As protein: CASSPEQGRIDTQYF. The full variable domain, completed using reference TRBV18 and TRBJ2-3, is NAGVMQNPRHLVRRRGQEARLRCSPMKGHSHVYWYRQLPEEGLKFMVYLQKENIIDESGMPKERFSAEFPKEGPSILRIQQVVRGDSAAYFCASSPEQGRIDTQYFGPGTRLTVL.

This clonotype was counted many times. One junction end disagrees with the germline gene, perhaps due to a read error. The chain carries TRBV7-9 and TRBJ2-7, with a weak D call TRBD2 (6 bases). This CDR3 contains 14 residues. The germline CDR1 and CDR2 sequences are SEHNR and FQNEAQ (reference sequence). The CDR3 DNA reads TGTGCCAGCAGCCCCCCGGGAGCCTCCCACGAGCAGTACTTC. Its protein is CASSPPGASHEQYF.

This sequence joins TRBV7-9 and TRBJ2-1; D remains ambiguous. V was trimmed by 3 bases and J by 0 bases, leaving 6 bases between them. The length of the CDR3 is 14 residues. Germline V lookup: CDR1 SEHNR, CDR2 FQNEAQ (reference sequence). The CDR3 DNA reads as TGTGCCAGCAGCTTTGTCTACTCCTACAATGAGCAGTTCTTC. Encoded protein: CASSFVYSYNEQFF.

This clonotype was seen ten or more times. The chain uses TRBV29-1 and TRBJ2-3, with unresolved D. V was trimmed by 7 bases and J by 0 bases, leaving 17 bases between them. From germline, CDR1 is SQVTM and CDR2 ANQGSEA. This CDR3 is built from 15 residues. The DNA of the CDR3 is TGCAGCGCGCTACGGACGTTAACTAGCACAGATACGCAGTATTTT. Translating it yields CSALRTLTSTDTQYF.